The 10 T cell receptor beta chains below come from one sample, sequenced in a study of patients and donors after allogeneic stem cell transplantation. TCRdb re-derived calls from the RT-PCR reads in MiXCR, one entry per CDR3 protein. This table holds fewer than 95,000 distinct CDR3 sequences, approximately 5% found once. Sequenced input: blood, either unsorted or a sorted T cell fraction (not recorded which). The receptors originated from a human donor who was either an allogeneic HSCT recipient or a stem cell or donor lymphocyte infusion donor (not recorded which). It is not recorded whose cells these are; they may come from a transplant donor.

This clonotype occurred many times. The V call is TRBV4-2, the J call TRBJ2-5, with D perhaps TRBD2 (5 bases). Trimming shortened V by 8 bases and J by 5 bases, and 18 bases separated the two germline ends. The CDR3 has 14 residues. Germline CDR1 and CDR2: LGHNA and YNFKEQ. CDR3 loop: CASAGPRGGETQYF. The DNA for the CDR3 is TGTGCCAGCGCCGGACCTCGGGGTGGGGAGACCCAGTACTTC.

The chain has TRBV5-5 and TRBJ2-3; TRBD2 is a possible D gene (6 bases). Germline CDR1 is SGHKS and CDR2 is YYEKEE (reference sequence). This CDR3 comprises 15 residues. V lost 2 bases and J 2 bases, leaving 12 bases between the germline ends. The CDR3 sequence is CASSFGEVLTDTQYF. The CDR3 DNA is TGTGCCAGCAGCTTTGGGGAGGTGCTCACAGATACGCAGTATTTT.

There are many counts of this clonotype. This chain connects TRBV11-2 to TRBJ1-1; weak D call: TRBD1 (6 bases). Germline values: CDR1 SGHAT, CDR2 FQNNGV. There are 17 residues in the CDR3. With 1 base removed from V and 0 bases from J, the gap between germline ends came to 15 bases. The DNA for the CDR3 is TGTGCCAGCAGCTTAGGCCCCAGGGGAATTTTGAACACTGAAGCTTTCTTT. Protein sequence: CASSLGPRGILNTEAFF.

The sample holds a few counts of this clonotype. The J gene is TRBJ2-7, the V gene TRBV6-1, with D unclear. V was cut by 7 bases and J by 0 bases, with 19 bases left in between. This CDR3 comprises 16 residues. Germline assignment: CDR1 MNHNS and CDR2 SASEGT. The CDR3 coding sequence is TGTGCCAGCATCCATCACTCGGCGGCCACCTCCTACGAGCAGTACTTC. This encodes CASIHHSAATSYEQYF.

V is TRBV9 and J is TRBJ2-2, with 11 bases identical to TRBD2. The V gene's germline CDR1 is SGDLS and CDR2 YYNGEE. This CDR3 region has 16 residues. J was trimmed by 2 bases and V by 4 bases; bases with no gene match: 4. In DNA, the CDR3 is TGTGCCAGCAGCTTCCGACTAGCGGGAAACACCGGGGAGCTGTTTTTT. Protein: CASSFRLAGNTGELFF.

V is TRBV6-1 and J is TRBJ2-1; 12 bases agree with TRBD2. J was trimmed by 7 bases and V by 5 bases; bases with no gene match: 6. CDR3 size: 15 residues. Germline CDR1 is MNHNS and CDR2 is SASEGT. The CDR3 here is CASSPRTSGDNEQFF. In DNA form, the CDR3 reads TGTGCCAGCAGTCCCAGGACTAGCGGGGATAATGAGCAGTTCTTC.

This clonotype was seen many times. Here the CDR3 reads CAIEGDSSTDTQYF. In nucleotides, the CDR3 is TGTGCCATCGAGGGAGACTCTAGCACAGATACGCAGTATTTT. The chain uses TRBV12-3 or TRBV12-4 and TRBJ2-3; tentative D call: TRBD2 (5 bases). With 10 bases removed from V and 0 bases from J, the gap between germline ends came to 14 bases. The CDR3 is 14 residues long.

There are many counts of this clonotype. V usage is TRBV19 and J usage is TRBJ2-3, with 11 bases identical to TRBD2. The J segment lost 2 bases and the V segment lost 4 bases, leaving 2 bases of the junction unmatched. The CDR3 contains 15 residues. From germline, CDR1 is LNHDA and CDR2 SQIVND (reference sequence). CDR3 in DNA: TGTGCCAGTAGTACGGGACTAGCGGCCACAGATACGCAGTATTTT. Amino acids: CASSTGLAATDTQYF.

This clonotype was detected ten times or more. The rearrangement uses TRBV20-1 and TRBJ1-2; D not certain. V lost 4 bases and J lost 3, with 12 bases in between. CDR3 length: 13 residues. Germline V gene data show CDR1 as DFQATT and CDR2 as SNEGSKA (reference sequence). DNA of the CDR3: TGCAGTGCTACGGGGATGGGATACTATGGCTACACCTTC. It codes for CSATGMGYYGYTF.

The sample holds many counts of this clonotype. The chain uses TRBV29-1 and TRBJ1-2; no definite D call. Trimming removed 5 bases at V and 4 bases at J, with 8 bases between. The CDR3 sequence is 11 residues long. Germline lookup yields CDR1 SQVTM and CDR2 ANQGSEA. CDR3 sequence reads: CSVLSIYGYTF. The CDR3 DNA follows: TGCAGCGTTTTATCTATCTATGGCTACACCTTC.